Sequencing of this TCR beta chain was carried out in a study of a mutant IDH1 vaccine in newly diagnosed glioma. The data were produced by immunoSEQ multiplex PCR, yet TCRdb's version contains in-frame clones alone and is incomplete. The sample records around 23,000 clones, 60% to 80% being singletons. As to time point: week 5, during vaccination. In the vaccine, a single dose held 300 ug of the mutant IDH1 20-mer peptide, along with topical imiquimod. New WHO grade 3 or 4 astrocytomas that were IDH1-mutant and ATRX-lost occurred in the donors. The CDR3 runs 13 residues. Deletions cut 2 bases from V and 6 bases from J, with 11 bases between. Germline lookup yields CDR1 MNHNY and CDR2 SVGAGI (reference sequence). By share, this clone ranks as medium-sized. Its antigen remains unidentified.

Source: PBMCs, taken from a glioma patient whose treatment included an IDH1 peptide vaccine. The clonotype originates from a man in his forties with glioma. This chain connects TRBV6-6 to TRBJ2-7, with D possibly being TRBD2 (6 bases). CDR3 protein: CASSYAGISEQYF. The CDR3, as DNA: TGTGCCAGCAGTTACGCGGGAATTTCCGAGCAGTACTTC.